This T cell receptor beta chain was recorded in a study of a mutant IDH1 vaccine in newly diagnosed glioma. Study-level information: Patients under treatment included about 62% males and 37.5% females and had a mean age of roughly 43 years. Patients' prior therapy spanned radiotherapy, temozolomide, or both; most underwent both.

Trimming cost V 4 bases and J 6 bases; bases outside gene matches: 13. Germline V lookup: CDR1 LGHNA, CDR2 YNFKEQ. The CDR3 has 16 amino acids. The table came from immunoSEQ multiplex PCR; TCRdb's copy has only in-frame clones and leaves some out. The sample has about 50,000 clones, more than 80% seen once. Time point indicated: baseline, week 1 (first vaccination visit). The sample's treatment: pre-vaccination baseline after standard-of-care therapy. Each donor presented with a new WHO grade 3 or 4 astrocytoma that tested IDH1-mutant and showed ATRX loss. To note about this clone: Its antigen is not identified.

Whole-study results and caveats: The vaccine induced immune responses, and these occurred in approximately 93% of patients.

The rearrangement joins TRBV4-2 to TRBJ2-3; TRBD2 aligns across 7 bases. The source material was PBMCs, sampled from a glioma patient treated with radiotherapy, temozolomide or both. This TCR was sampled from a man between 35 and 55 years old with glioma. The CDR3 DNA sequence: TGTGCCAGCAGCCGAGTGGCGGGGGACGCCGGGGATACGCAGTATTTT. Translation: CASSRVAGDAGDTQYF.